The rows below give T cell receptor beta chains drawn from one sample of a study of control samples from healthy donors and cancer patients. Clones were sequenced by immunoSEQ multiplex PCR, and TCRdb holds only the in-frame ones, with some missing. The sample records fewer than 95,000 clones, 91% being singletons. Sequenced sample: blood. These receptors originate from a young man in good health. Both conserved end residues are part of each CDR3. Each record gives: V gene, J gene, clone size, D gene, CDR3 protein, CDR3 DNA. A D gene is named only where the DNA matches it firmly. Not all rows give a size; the values are once, few, many and, for expanded clones, a class.

TRBV24-1	TRBJ1-6	NA	TRBD1	CATSDLLRDRVLRGTLHF	TGTGCCACCAGTGATTTGCTCCGGGACAGGGTTTTGAGGGGAACCCTCCACTTT
TRBV4-1	TRBJ1-2	once	NA	CASSHEISNRGYTF	TGCGCCAGCAGCCACGAGATCTCGAATCGTGGCTACACCTTC
TRBV4-1	TRBJ1-5	NA	NA	CASSQEVGLSNQPQHF	TGCGCCAGCAGCCAAGAAGTGGGTCTTAGCAATCAGCCCCAGCATTTT
TRBV30	TRBJ1-4	NA	NA	CAWTLGGNTFF	TGTGCCTGGACCCTCGGCGGGAATACGTTTTTT
TRBV6-5	TRBJ1-2	NA	TRBD1	CASSTGGAGYTF	TGTGCCAGCAGTACAGGGGGCGCTGGCTACACCTTC
TRBV4-3	TRBJ2-2	NA	NA	CASSLDNTGELFF	TGCGCCAGCAGCCTGGACAACACCGGGGAGCTGTTTTTT
TRBV6-5	TRBJ1-5	NA	NA	CASTRAAGGNQPQHF	TGTGCCAGCACTCGAGCGGCAGGGGGCAATCAGCCCCAGCATTTT
TRBV28	TRBJ1-3	once	NA	CASSSPSWGADGNTIYF	TGTGCCAGCAGTTCTCCGTCGTGGGGGGCTGACGGAAACACCATATATTTT
TRBV9	TRBJ2-5	NA	NA	CASSSVGPETQYF	TGTGCCAGCAGCTCCGTGGGCCCGGAGACCCAGTACTTC
TRBV7-9	TRBJ2-7	NA	NA	CASSYDRISYEQYF	TGTGCCAGCAGCTACGACAGAATCTCCTACGAGCAGTACTTC
TRBV5-1	TRBJ2-4	NA	TRBD1	CASSPPQGAGNIQYF	TGCGCCAGCAGCCCCCCGCAGGGGGCTGGGAACATTCAGTACTTC
TRBV28	TRBJ2-5	NA	NA	CASRSAQETQYF	TGTGCCAGCAGATCGGCACAAGAGACCCAGTACTTC
TRBV18	TRBJ2-1	NA	NA	CASSPTGTLSNEQFF	TGTGCCAGCTCGCCGACCGGGACTCTTTCGAATGAGCAGTTCTTC
TRBV21-1	TRBJ1-5	NA	NA	CASSKAGSNQPQHF	TGTGCCAGCAGCAAAGCCGGTAGCAATCAGCCCCAGCATTTT
TRBV30	TRBJ2-3	NA	NA	CAWSPDQSRDTQYF	TGTGCCTGGAGTCCTGACCAATCGAGAGATACGCAGTATTTT
TRBV9	TRBJ2-3	NA	TRBD2	CASSVASGLETQYF	TGTGCCAGCAGCGTAGCTTCGGGACTAGAAACGCAGTATTTT
TRBV11-1	TRBJ1-5	NA	NA	CASSEKPGQPQHF	TGTGCCAGCAGCGAAAAACCGGGTCAGCCCCAGCATTTT
TRBV19	TRBJ1-2	NA	NA	CASEDGKGLGGGYTF	TGTGCCTCAGAGGATGGGAAGGGGTTGGGAGGTGGCTACACCTTC
TRBV5-1	TRBJ2-5	NA	TRBD1	CASSLGQGETQYF	TGCGCCAGCAGCCTTGGACAGGGCGAGACCCAGTACTTC
TRBV14	TRBJ2-5	NA	NA	CASSRKRATGNGETQYF	TGTGCCAGCAGCCGCAAAAGGGCAACTGGGAACGGGGAGACCCAGTACTTC
TRBV2	TRBJ1-5	NA	NA	CASSEGGTFAGPQHF	TGTGCCAGCAGTGAAGGGGGGACATTTGCAGGGCCCCAGCATTTT
TRBV3-1/TRBV3-2	TRBJ2-7	NA	NA	CASSRAADTGVYEQYF	TGTGCCAGCAGCCGGGCCGCCGACACAGGAGTCTACGAGCAGTACTTC
TRBV11-2	TRBJ2-1	NA	TRBD2	CASSLRRGGASYNEQFF	TGTGCCAGCAGCCTCCGTAGGGGAGGGGCTTCCTACAATGAGCAGTTCTTC
TRBV30	TRBJ1-1	NA	NA	CAWSVHPVYTEAFF	TGTGCCTGGAGTGTACATCCAGTCTACACTGAAGCTTTCTTT
TRBV5-6	TRBJ2-7	NA	NA	CASSLIAGFQEQYF	TGTGCCAGCAGCTTGATCGCAGGGTTTCAAGAGCAGTACTTC
TRBV5-4	TRBJ2-1	NA	NA	CASSLGANNEQFF	TGTGCCAGCAGCTTGGGAGCCAACAATGAGCAGTTCTTC
TRBV28	TRBJ2-1	NA	NA	CASSVRASVLRSEQFF	TGTGCCAGCAGTGTTCGGGCATCAGTCCTTCGGAGTGAGCAGTTCTTC
TRBV28	TRBJ2-1	NA	NA	CASFFENEQFF	TGTGCCAGCTTCTTTGAAAATGAGCAGTTCTTC
TRBV20-1	TRBJ2-3	NA	NA	CSAPRTDTQYF	TGCAGTGCCCCAAGGACAGATACGCAGTATTTT
TRBV20-1	TRBJ1-2	NA	TRBD1	CSASDRGNYGYTF	TGCAGTGCTAGTGACAGGGGGAACTATGGCTACACCTTC
TRBV5-1	TRBJ2-4	NA	TRBD1	CASSLYRGLRNIQYF	TGCGCCAGCAGCTTGTACAGGGGGCTCAGAAACATTCAGTACTTC
TRBV23-1	TRBJ1-3	NA	TRBD1	CASSQSHEDRDRGRGNTIYF	TGCGCCAGCAGTCAATCCCATGAGGACAGGGACCGAGGGAGGGGAAACACCATATATTTT
TRBV6-6	TRBJ2-7	NA	NA	CASSRDTSYEQYF	TGTGCCAGCAGCCGGGACACCTCCTACGAGCAGTACTTC
TRBV10-3	TRBJ2-7	NA	TRBD1	CAISEMRIRDSSSYEQYF	TGTGCCATCAGTGAGATGAGGATCAGGGACAGTAGCTCCTACGAGCAGTACTTC
TRBV6-5	TRBJ1-3	NA	NA	CASVGGAGGNTIYF	TGTGCCAGCGTAGGAGGGGCTGGAGGAAACACCATATATTTT
TRBV5-4	TRBJ2-5	NA	TRBD2	CASSLAWTSGVETQYF	TGTGCCAGCAGCTTGGCATGGACTAGCGGGGTTGAGACCCAGTACTTC
TRBV24-1	TRBJ1-3	NA	NA	CATSDFGNTIYF	TGTGCCACCAGTGATTTTGGAAACACCATATATTTT
TRBV7-9	TRBJ2-1	once	TRBD1	CASRRDSYYNEQFF	TGTGCCAGCAGAAGGGACAGTTATTACAATGAGCAGTTCTTC
TRBV9	TRBJ1-3	NA	NA	CASRPGSSNSGNTIYF	TGTGCCAGCAGACCGGGGTCCAGCAACTCTGGAAACACCATATATTTT
TRBV28	TRBJ2-5	NA	TRBD1	CASSGTGGLETQYF	TGTGCCAGCAGTGGGACAGGGGGCTTGGAGACCCAGTACTTC
TRBV18	TRBJ2-5	NA	NA	CASSPRETQYF	TGTGCCAGCTCACCGAGGGAGACCCAGTACTTC
TRBV5-1	TRBJ1-1	NA	NA	CASSTTQGTEAFF	TGCGCCAGCAGCACGACTCAGGGAACTGAAGCTTTCTTT
TRBV5-1	TRBJ2-1	NA	NA	CASSLTGHNEQFF	TGCGCCAGCAGCTTAACAGGGCACAATGAGCAGTTCTTC
TRBV10-3	TRBJ1-4	NA	NA	CAISELGNEKLFF	TGTGCCATCAGTGAGTTGGGGAATGAAAAACTGTTTTTT
TRBV5-1	TRBJ2-2	NA	NA	CASSPQGLDTGELFF	TGCGCCAGCAGCCCACAGGGATTGGACACCGGGGAGCTGTTTTTT
TRBV7-6	TRBJ2-3	NA	TRBD2	CASSCSRGAGGPYTQYF	TGTGCCAGCAGCTGCTCCCGAGGGGCGGGGGGGCCGTATACGCAGTATTTT
TRBV4-1	TRBJ2-2	NA	NA	CASSQVTGELFF	TGCGCCAGCAGCCAAGTTACCGGGGAGCTGTTTTTT
TRBV4-1	TRBJ1-2	NA	NA	CASSPGSGYTF	TGCGCCAGCAGCCCGGGGAGTGGCTACACCTTC
TRBV11-3	TRBJ1-6	NA	NA	CASSLGRTDSPLHF	TGTGCCAGCAGCTTGGGCAGAACAGATTCACCCCTCCACTTT
TRBV30	TRBJ1-2	NA	NA	CAWSARGGENYGYTF	TGTGCCTGGAGTGCCCGGGGGGGGGAAAACTATGGCTACACCTTC
TRBV3-1/TRBV3-2	TRBJ2-7	NA	NA	CASSQARTYEQYF	TGTGCCAGCAGCCAAGCCAGAACCTACGAGCAGTACTTC
TRBV19	TRBJ1-5	NA	NA	CASSIWGAHQPQHF	TGTGCCAGTAGTATATGGGGGGCACATCAGCCCCAGCATTTT
TRBV3-1/TRBV3-2	TRBJ2-1	NA	NA	CASSQLANGQFF	TGTGCCAGCAGCCAACTAGCGAATGGGCAGTTCTTC
TRBV18	TRBJ2-2	NA	NA	CASSPPNTGELFF	TGTGCCAGCTCACCACCGAACACCGGGGAGCTGTTTTTT